This TCR beta chain was sequenced for a study of regulatory T cells in long-lasting Graves disease. Across the whole study: Persistence in Graves' disease required over 5 years of antithyroid drugs plus positive TSH receptor antibodies. The study, taken as a whole, reports: Whereas approximately 980 public clonotypes were shared by new patients, persistent patients shared more, at a few thousand.

Researchers made TCR beta libraries by using iRepertoire HTBI primers and running Arm-PCR on CDR3 regions. TCRdb independently ran MiXCR on the multiplex PCR reads; one entry per CDR3 protein. The data hold more than 300,000 distinct CDR3 sequences, with less than 30% observed a single time. The time point was: persistent/refractory GD, antithyroid drugs over 5 years with positive TRAb. PBMC-extracted RNA yielded the TCR library. V lost 8 bases and J 0 bases, leaving 8 bases between the germline ends. The CDR3 loop spans 14 amino acids. Germline V gene sequence: CDR1 LNHDA, CDR2 SQIVND (reference sequence). In its sample, this clonotype was seen many times. Its specificity is unknown.

The sample consisted of peripheral blood mononuclear cells (PBMCs), taken when the disease was refractory, from a patient treated with antithyroid drugs. This clonotype was sampled from a woman aged 40 to 50 with Graves disease. The rearrangement joins TRBV19 to TRBJ1-6, with D unclear. CDR3 in DNA: TGTGCCAGTCACCCGGGCTCCTATAATTCACCCCTCCACTTT. Residues: CASHPGSYNSPLHF.